One sample yielded the 28 T cell receptor beta chains listed below, sequenced in a study of early T cells in non-severe SARS-CoV-2 infection. TCRdb re-derived calls from the 5' RACE reads in MiXCR, one entry per CDR3 protein. The table has 35,000 to 45,000 distinct CDR3 sequences, about 6.5% seen once; the top ten hold roughly 7.7%. The material was whole blood, obtained at baseline. Receptors were obtained from an adult who was a healthcare worker with PCR-confirmed SARS-CoV-2 infection or an uninfected control (not recorded which).

The CDR3 reads CASSLWQYNEQFF. The CDR3, as DNA: TGTGCCAGCAGCTTGTGGCAGTACAATGAGCAGTTCTTC. The chain couples TRBV5-5 to TRBJ2-1; D call uncertain. The germline CDR1 and CDR2 sequences are SGHKS and YYEKEE (reference sequence). The CDR3 has 13 residues. The V end lost 1 base, the J end lost 4 bases, and 6 bases lay between the germline ends.

This clonotype appeared a few times. The chain recombines TRBV12-3 or TRBV12-4 with TRBJ2-7; 11 bases map to TRBD1. CDR3 length: 14 residues. The trim removed 6 bases at V and 2 bases at J, leaving 3 bases unmatched. CDR3 sequence (DNA): TGTGCCAGCAGCGGGACAGGGGGGCCCTACGAGCAGTACTTC. Amino acids: CASSGTGGPYEQYF.

This clonotype was counted at least ten times. The rearrangement links TRBV30 to TRBJ2-6; D is perhaps TRBD2 (7 bases). Trimming stripped 0 bases from V and 2 bases from J, with 8 bases between. Per the germline V gene, CDR1 is GTSNPN and CDR2 is SVGIG (reference sequence). CDR3 length: 15 amino acids. CDR3 loop: CAWSVGGAGANVLTF. The CDR3 DNA reads TGTGCCTGGAGTGTAGGGGGGGCTGGGGCCAACGTCCTGACTTTC.

This clonotype was seen only a few times. V gene TRBV29-1 combines with J gene TRBJ2-7; TRBD1 might be the D (6 bases). The germline CDR1 and CDR2 sequences are SQVTM and ANQGSEA. The CDR3 runs to 12 residues. Trimming took 7 bases from V and 3 from J, leaving 13 bases between them. The CDR3: CSARQGNYEQYF. The CDR3 DNA reads as TGCAGCGCACGCCAGGGGAACTACGAGCAGTACTTC.

The chain has TRBV12-3 or TRBV12-4 and TRBJ2-5; the D call may be TRBD1 or TRBD2 (6 bases each). V lost 2 bases, J lost 1 base, and 8 bases lay in between. The CDR3 spans 14 residues. In DNA, the CDR3 is TGTGCCAGCAGTTTATGGGGGGCCCAAGAGACCCAGTACTTC. Its translation: CASSLWGAQETQYF.

The chain uses TRBV20-1 and TRBJ2-3; 11 nucleotides align to TRBD2. V dropped 8 bases and J dropped 1; count of bases not matched to a gene: 8. The CDR3 contains 15 residues. The germline gives CDR1 DFQATT, CDR2 SNEGSKA (reference sequence). DNA for the CDR3: TGCAGTACTCCGGGACTAGCGGCTCGCACAGATACGCAGTATTTT. Translated: CSTPGLAARTDTQYF.

The sample holds many counts of this clonotype. The rearrangement joins TRBV10-3 to TRBJ2-7, with D tentatively TRBD1 (6 bases). Trimming left V 4 bases short and J 1 base short, with 14 bases between. The CDR3 runs to 15 residues. CDR1 is ENHRY, CDR2 SYGVKD, per germline. DNA of the CDR3: TGTGCCATCAGTGGAGGGCAGGGGATATCCTACGAGCAGTACTTC. Translating gives CAISGGQGISYEQYF.

This clonotype was seen ten or more times. The chain recombines TRBV6-6 with TRBJ2-3, with D uncertain. The CDR3 has 12 residues. Germline values: CDR1 MNHNY, CDR2 SVGAGI (reference sequence). The V gene lost 7 bases and the J gene lost 0 bases, with 5 bases spanning the gap. The CDR3, as DNA: TGTGCCAGCACCCGTAGCACAGATACGCAGTATTTT. As protein: CASTRSTDTQYF.

This clonotype was seen a handful of times. This chain joins TRBV18 and TRBJ2-1; 11 bases align to TRBD1. This CDR3 has 14 amino acids. Looked up from germline, CDR1 is KGHSH and CDR2 is LQKENI. V lost 6 bases and J lost 8; bases outside the gene matches: 6. CDR3 coding DNA: TGTGCCAGCTCCGGACAGGGGGCCTTAGATGAGCAGTTCTTC. Amino acid sequence: CASSGQGALDEQFF.

A single count supports this clonotype. The chain is built from TRBV7-8 and TRBJ1-1, with D possibly TRBD1 on 6 matching bases. Trimming pared 6 bases from V and 0 bases from J, leaving 14 bases between. The CDR3 has 15 residues. Germline V lookup: CDR1 SGHVS, CDR2 FQNEAQ. CDR3 sequence reads: CASRQDRVMNTEAFF. CDR3 nucleotides: TGTGCCAGCAGACAGGACAGAGTAATGAACACTGAAGCTTTCTTT.

This clonotype occurred many times. The chain combines TRBV2 with TRBJ2-1; the match to TRBD1 covers 7 bases. The J segment lost 3 bases and the V segment lost 5 bases, leaving 1 base of the junction unmatched. This CDR3 is built from 13 residues. The germline CDR1 and CDR2 sequences are SNHLY and FYNNEI. The chain's CDR3 is CASSRQGYNEQFF. The CDR3 DNA reads TGTGCCAGCAGTCGACAGGGCTACAATGAGCAGTTCTTC. The complete variable domain, with remaining parts taken from reference TRBV2 and TRBJ2-1, reads EPEVTQTPSHQVTQMGQEVILRCVPISNHLYFYWYRQILGQKVEFLVSFYNNEISEKSEIFDDQFSVERPDGSNFTLKIRSTKLEDSAMYFCASSRQGYNEQFFGPGTRLTVL.

This clonotype showed up many times. The chain links TRBV7-2 to TRBJ2-7, with D possibly matching TRBD1 (7 bases). The V gene lost 5 bases and the J gene lost 0 bases, with 14 bases spanning the gap. CDR1 and CDR2 from the germline V gene are SGHTA and FQGNSA. The CDR3 sequence is 15 residues long. CDR3 nucleotides: TGTGCCAGCAGCCAGGGGGGCTTCAGCTCCTACGAGCAGTACTTC. Residues: CASSQGGFSSYEQYF.

The genes are TRBV12-3 or TRBV12-4 and TRBJ1-5; D is uncertain. CDR3 length: 15 residues. Trimming removed 6 bases at V and 7 bases at J, with 19 bases between. The CDR3 sequence is CASRSDPTPGQPQHF. As DNA, the CDR3 is TGTGCCAGCAGAAGTGATCCAACCCCGGGGCAGCCCCAGCATTTT.

This clonotype turned up a few times. The chain joins TRBV3-1 to TRBJ2-7; no definite D call. In germline, CDR1 is LGHDT, CDR2 YNNKEL (reference sequence). The CDR3 is 11 residues long. Trimming removed 8 bases from V and 6 bases from J, with 11 bases in between. DNA for the CDR3: TGTGCCAGCCAAACGGCCGGCGAGCAGTACTTC. This sequence encodes CASQTAGEQYF.

This clonotype was detected ten times or more. J is TRBJ2-3 and V is TRBV11-3, with a possible D match to TRBD1 (6 bases). This CDR3 is 15 amino acids long. Trimming took off 5 bases at V and 1 base at J, with 13 bases between the two ends. In germline, CDR1 is SGHNT, CDR2 YENEEA. CDR3 coding DNA: TGTGCCAGCAGCCTCACAGGGTTGGGCACAGATACGCAGTATTTT. This translates into CASSLTGLGTDTQYF.

The sample holds one count of this clonotype. A read error is possible here, since a much larger clone lies one base away. The V gene is TRBV5-6, the J gene TRBJ1-1, with unresolved D. Per germline, CDR1 SGHDT and CDR2 YYEEEE. The CDR3 totals 12 residues. CDR3 DNA sequence: TGTGCCAGCAGCTTGGGTGAAACTGTAGCTTTCTTT. Translating it yields CASSLGETVAFF.

This clonotype was recorded many times. V gene TRBV7-9 combines with J gene TRBJ2-3; D gene ambiguous. The CDR3 extends over 14 amino acids. Trimming pared 1 base from V and 2 bases from J, leaving 7 bases between. Germline-derived CDR1 and CDR2 are SEHNR and FQNEAQ (reference sequence). DNA for the CDR3: TGTGCCAGCAGCTTAGTGTCGGACACAGATACGCAGTATTTT. Its protein product is CASSLVSDTDTQYF.

The table lists this clonotype with many counts. The rearrangement joins TRBV12-3 or TRBV12-4 to TRBJ1-3, with TRBD1 matching 10 bases. J lost 0 bases, V lost 5 bases, and 7 bases had no gene match. This CDR3 is 17 amino acids long. DNA for the CDR3: TGTGCCAGCAGTCGGGACAGGGGCTCACTCTCTGGAAACACCATATATTTT. It codes for CASSRDRGSLSGNTIYF.

Many counts were recorded for this clonotype. The CDR3 sequence: CASSPLGEVMNTEAFF. CDR3 nucleotide sequence: TGTGCCAGCAGCCCCTTGGGGGAGGTCATGAACACTGAAGCTTTCTTT. The chain is built from TRBV7-8 and TRBJ1-1, with D possibly TRBD1 on 5 matching bases. Trimming left V 5 bases short and J 0 bases short, with 16 bases between. Germline CDR1 is SGHVS and CDR2 is FQNEAQ. The CDR3 is 16 amino acids.

This clonotype showed up many times. The V gene is TRBV4-3, the J gene TRBJ2-6, with D perhaps TRBD2 (5 bases). This CDR3 has 16 amino acids. Germline V CDR1 and CDR2: LGHNA, YSLEER. With 0 bases removed from V and 4 bases from J, the gap between germline ends came to 10 bases. Written as DNA, the CDR3 is TGCGCCAGCAGCCAAGAGGGAGCGCTCGGGGCCAACGTCCTGACTTTC. Its translation: CASSQEGALGANVLTF.

This clonotype was detected ten times or more. The V call is TRBV18, the J call TRBJ2-1, with D tentatively TRBD1 (5 bases). Germline values: CDR1 KGHSH, CDR2 LQKENI. V lost 6 bases and J 5 bases, leaving 14 bases between the germline ends. This CDR3 has 14 amino acids. CDR3 nucleotide sequence: TGTGCCAGCTCCGAAGCGAGACAGAACAATGAGCAGTTCTTC. This sequence encodes CASSEARQNNEQFF.

This clonotype has at least ten counts. V gene TRBV27 combines with J gene TRBJ2-2; the D is unclear. The V gene lost 5 bases and the J gene lost 7 bases, with 8 bases spanning the gap. The CDR3 loop spans 12 amino acids. The V gene's germline CDR1 is MNHEY and CDR2 SMNVEV (reference sequence). CDR3 residues: CASSRTGGELFF. In DNA, the CDR3 is TGTGCCAGCAGTCGAACGGGCGGGGAGCTGTTTTTT.

About this clonotype itself: Since a much larger clone is just one base distant, this may be a read error. The V call is TRBV30, the J call TRBJ2-1; D is perhaps TRBD2 (5 bases). The CDR3 length is 11 residues. Germline CDR1 GTSNPN, CDR2 SVGIG (reference sequence). Here the CDR3 reads CVWTSRNEQFF. The CDR3 DNA follows: TGTGTCTGGACTTCGAGGAATGAGCAGTTCTTC.

The chain employs TRBV7-9 and TRBJ1-2, with 7 bases identical to TRBD1. This CDR3 is built from 14 residues. J was trimmed by 0 bases and V by 7 bases; bases with no gene match: 5. CDR1 and CDR2 (germline): SEHNR, FQNEAQ (reference sequence). The CDR3 DNA reads as TGTGCCAGCAACCCAGGGGGAACTAACTATGGCTACACCTTC. It codes for CASNPGGTNYGYTF. The full variable domain, in which reference TRBV7-9 and TRBJ1-2 provide the parts outside the CDR3, is DTGVSQNPRHKITKRGQNVTFRCDPISEHNRLYWYRQTLGQGPEFLTYFQNEAQLEKSRLLSDRFSAERPKGSFSTLEIQRTEQGDSAMYLCASNPGGTNYGYTFGSGTRLTVV.

In its sample, this clonotype was seen many times. The chain combines TRBV12-3 or TRBV12-4 with TRBJ1-1; D unresolved. V lost 6 bases and J lost 0, with 14 bases in between. CDR3 length: 15 residues. CDR3 residues: CASSPEGVMNTEAFF. CDR3 bases: TGTGCCAGCAGCCCAGAGGGAGTCATGAACACTGAAGCTTTCTTT.

V and J are TRBV2 and TRBJ2-1, with D maybe TRBD1 (5 bases). Per the germline V gene, CDR1 is SNHLY and CDR2 is FYNNEI. The V end lost 3 bases, the J end lost 0 bases, and 12 bases lay between the germline ends. The CDR3 covers 16 residues. The CDR3 is CASSELGRVSYNEQFF. The CDR3 DNA reads TGTGCCAGCAGTGAGTTGGGCAGGGTCTCCTACAATGAGCAGTTCTTC.

This chain links TRBV28 with TRBJ2-6, with D hard to call. Germline lookup yields CDR1 MDHEN and CDR2 SYDVKM. The CDR3 contains 14 residues. Trimming left V 3 bases short and J 1 base short, with 4 bases between. The CDR3 DNA reads TGTGCCAGCAGTTTCGCGTCTGGGGCCAACGTCCTGACTTTC. Its translation is CASSFASGANVLTF.

This clonotype was seen more than once but under ten times. V gene TRBV12-3 or TRBV12-4 combines with J gene TRBJ2-7, with a tentative D call TRBD1 (6 bases). V gave up 3 bases and J gave up 3 bases, with 9 bases separating them. This CDR3 is built from 13 residues. For the CDR3, the DNA is TGTGCCAGCAGTTTGCACAGGGTCTACGAGCAGTACTTC. As protein: CASSLHRVYEQYF.